These 4 T cell receptor beta chains came from one sample sequenced in a study of T-cell memory formation after mild COVID-19. TCRdb re-analysed the 5' RACE reads in MiXCR, keeping a single row per CDR3 protein. The table lists 25,000 to 30,000 distinct CDR3 sequences, roughly 12% of them singletons, with approximately 14% in the top ten. Sequencing used PBMCs or a T cell subset sorted from them (not recorded which). The receptors were gathered from an adult woman who had mild COVID-19 (a few samples of this study predate the infection). Cell type and time point are not known.

In its sample, this clonotype was seen many times. The chain joins TRBV7-2 to TRBJ1-3; D is unresolved. The CDR3 is made up of 12 amino acids. CDR1 is SGHTA and CDR2 is FQGNSA in the germline V gene. The germline V and J ends were trimmed by 2 bases and 7 bases, with 6 bases remaining between them. The CDR3 coding sequence is TGTGCCAGCAGCTTAAACCCCAACACCATATATTTT. This codes for CASSLNPNTIYF.

This clonotype was counted ten times or more. The chain recombines TRBV24-1 with TRBJ1-2; 10 nucleotides match TRBD1. This CDR3 has 17 residues. J lost 0 bases, V lost 3 bases, and 6 bases had no gene match. Germline lookup yields CDR1 KGHDR and CDR2 SFDVKD. Here the CDR3 reads CATSDPTGTGANYGYTF. CDR3 coding DNA: TGTGCCACCAGTGATCCAACCGGGACAGGGGCTAACTATGGCTACACCTTC.

This clonotype showed up many times. The chain recombines TRBV19 with TRBJ2-1; D may be TRBD1 (6 bases). The CDR3 runs 16 residues. V was trimmed by 1 base and J by 2 bases, leaving 12 bases between them. In germline, CDR1 is LNHDA, CDR2 SQIVND (reference sequence). CDR3 loop: CASSIAGQSPYNEQFF. In DNA, the CDR3 is TGTGCCAGTAGTATAGCCGGACAGTCCCCCTACAATGAGCAGTTCTTC.

The sample holds many counts of this clonotype. This rearrangement joins TRBV9 to TRBJ2-1; the D call may be TRBD1 or TRBD2 (5 bases each). The CDR3 totals 14 residues. Germline CDR1 SGDLS, CDR2 YYNGEE. The V gene lost 3 bases and the J gene lost 8 bases, with 15 bases spanning the gap. DNA for the CDR3: TGTGCCAGCAGCGGAGGGGTCGGCAGCCATGAGCAGTTCTTC. Its protein is CASSGGVGSHEQFF.